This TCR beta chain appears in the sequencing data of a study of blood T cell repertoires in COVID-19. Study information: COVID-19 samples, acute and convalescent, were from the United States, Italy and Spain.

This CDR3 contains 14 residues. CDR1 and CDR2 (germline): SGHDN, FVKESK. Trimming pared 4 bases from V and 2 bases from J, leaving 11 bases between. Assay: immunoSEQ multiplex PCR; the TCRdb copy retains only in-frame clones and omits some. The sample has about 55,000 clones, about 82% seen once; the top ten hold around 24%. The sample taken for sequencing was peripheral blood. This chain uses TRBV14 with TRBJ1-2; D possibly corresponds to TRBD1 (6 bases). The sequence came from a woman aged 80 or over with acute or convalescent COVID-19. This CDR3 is CASSLGGANYGYTF. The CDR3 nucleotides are TGTGCCAGCAGCCTTGGGGGGGCCAACTATGGCTACACCTTC.